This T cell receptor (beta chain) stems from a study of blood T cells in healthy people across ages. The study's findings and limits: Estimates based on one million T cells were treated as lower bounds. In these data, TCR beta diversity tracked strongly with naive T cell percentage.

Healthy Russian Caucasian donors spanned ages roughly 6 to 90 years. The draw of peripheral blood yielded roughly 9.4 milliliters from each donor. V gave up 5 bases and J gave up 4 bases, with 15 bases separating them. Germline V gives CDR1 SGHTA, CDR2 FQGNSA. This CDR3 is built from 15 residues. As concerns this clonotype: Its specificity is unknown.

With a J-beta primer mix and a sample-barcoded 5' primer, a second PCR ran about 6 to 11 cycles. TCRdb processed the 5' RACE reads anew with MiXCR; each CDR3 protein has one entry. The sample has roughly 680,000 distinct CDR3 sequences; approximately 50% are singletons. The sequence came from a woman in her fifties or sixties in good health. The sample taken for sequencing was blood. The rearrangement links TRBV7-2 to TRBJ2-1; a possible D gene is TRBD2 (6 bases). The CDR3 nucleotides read TGTGCCAGCAGCCCAGCGTCTCTAGCGTACAATGAGCAGTTCTTC. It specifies CASSPASLAYNEQFF. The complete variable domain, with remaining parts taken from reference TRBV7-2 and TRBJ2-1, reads GAGVSQSPSNKVTEKGKDVELRCDPISGHTALYWYRQSLGQGLEFLIYFQGNSAPDKSGLPSDRFSAERTGGSVSTLTIQRTQQEDSAVYLCASSPASLAYNEQFFGPGTRLTVL.